The rows below give T cell receptor beta chains drawn from one sample of a study of T cells in localized non-small cell lung cancer. Clones were sequenced by immunoSEQ multiplex PCR, and TCRdb holds only the in-frame ones, with some missing. The sample has approximately 4,500 clones; 85% to 95% are singletons. The sample here was peripheral blood, taken before any cancer treatment. These TCRs come from a woman between 40 and 69 years old with stage I lung adenocarcinoma. CDR3s include the opening cysteine and the closing phenylalanine or tryptophan. D genes are given only for firm matches. Clone size appears in some rows only: once, few, many, or a class for an expanded clone.

>-|TRBD1|TRBV9|TRBJ2-2
CASSVPTGAGELFF
TGTGCCAGCAGCGTACCCACAGGGGCCGGGGAGCTGTTTTTT
>-|TRBD1|TRBV28|TRBJ1-2
CASSRGGTGYGYTF
TGTGCCAGCAGTCGTGGGGGGACAGGGTATGGCTACACCTTC
>-|TRBD1|TRBV7-9|TRBJ2-3
CASSSGKTGGADTQYF
TGTGCCAGCAGCTCCGGGAAGACAGGGGGGGCAGATACGCAGTATTTT
>once|TRBD2|TRBV7-6|TRBJ2-7
CASSWTSGTYEQYF
TGTGCCAGCAGCTGGACTAGCGGTACCTACGAGCAGTACTTC
>-|-|TRBV30|TRBJ1-2
CAWSVRSRHDYGYTF
TGTGCCTGGAGTGTGCGGAGCAGGCACGATTATGGCTACACCTTC
>-|TRBD2|TRBV12-5|TRBJ2-1
CASGLVSIAAGGSYNEQFF
TGTGCTAGTGGTTTGGTTTCCATCGCGGCGGGAGGGTCTTACAATGAGCAGTTCTTC
>-|-|TRBV27|TRBJ1-1
CASSSPMNTEAFF
TGTGCCAGCAGTTCCCCGATGAACACTGAAGCTTTCTTT
>-|-|TRBV6-6|TRBJ1-2
CASSYSPRQSYGYTF
TGTGCCAGCAGTTACTCCCCGAGACAGAGCTATGGCTACACCTTC
>-|-|TRBV7-9|TRBJ2-1
CASSFNEQFF
TGTGCCAGCAGCTTCAATGAGCAGTTCTTC
>-|-|TRBV5-8|TRBJ2-1
CASSLPGSSYNEQFF
TGTGCCAGCAGCTTGCCAGGGAGCTCCTACAATGAGCAGTTCTTC
>-|-|TRBV21-1|TRBJ1-2
CASSLRDSSGGYTF
TGTGCCAGCAGCCTCCGGGACTCCTCCGGGGGCTACACCTTC
>-|TRBD1|TRBV7-6|TRBJ2-7
CASSLWGTGAYEQYF
TGTGCCAGCAGCTTATGGGGGACAGGTGCCTACGAGCAGTACTTC
>-|TRBD2|TRBV10-1|TRBJ2-2
CATQPGTSGNTGELFF
TGCGCCACCCAGCCCGGGACTAGCGGGAACACCGGGGAGCTGTTTTTT
>-|-|TRBV20-1|TRBJ2-5
CSASWGETQYF
TGCAGTGCATCGTGGGGGGAGACCCAGTACTTC
>-|TRBD2|TRBV6-6|TRBJ2-7
CASSSPGTSGTHEQYF
TGTGCCAGCAGTTCGCCCGGGACTAGCGGGACCCACGAGCAGTACTTC
>-|-|TRBV9|TRBJ1-1
CASSAQNTEAFF
TGTGCCAGCAGCGCCCAAAACACTGAAGCTTTCTTT
>few|-|TRBV10-3|TRBJ1-5
CAISRHWGNQPQHF
TGTGCCATCTCGCGGCATTGGGGCAATCAGCCCCAGCATTTT
>once|-|TRBV29-1|TRBJ1-5
CSVGDQNQPQHF
TGCAGCGTTGGGGACCAAAATCAGCCCCAGCATTTT